Sequencing of this TCR beta chain was carried out in a study of blood T cell repertoires in COVID-19. Study as a whole: Donors in the United States, Italy and Spain gave samples during acute or convalescent COVID-19. PBMCs, B-cell-depleted T cells, or T cells provided the cDNA or gDNA that made up the material.

This CDR3 region has 13 residues. Trimming shortened V by 3 bases and J by 4 bases, and 7 bases separated the two germline ends. Germline CDR1 reads LNHDA; CDR2 reads SQIVND (reference sequence). How the authors handled the data: How many nucleated cells were present was estimated from reference gene primer amplification. Profiled with immunoSEQ multiplex PCR; TCRdb holds only in-frame clones, not every one. The DNA was the basis for D and trimming; V, J and clone size are from that table. This repertoire shows about 250,000 clones, approximately 84% found once; its top ten account for 4% to 5.5%. The TCR was taken from a man aged 45-60 years with active or convalescent COVID-19. The specimen sequenced was peripheral blood. The V call is TRBV19, the J call TRBJ2-1; no firm D call. Written as DNA, the CDR3 is TGTGCCAGTAGTATGCAGGTTTACAATGAGCAGTTCTTC. Protein: CASSMQVYNEQFF.